Listed here are 3 T cell receptor beta chains from one sample, sequenced in a study of beta chain features in type 1 diabetes. Overall study findings and caveats: Type 1 diabetes patients showed a moderate but significant shortening of TCRB CDR3s in all four CD4+ subsets.

No antigen is known for these receptors. Every isolated RNA sample was fully reverse transcribed, so sequencing captured expressed TCRB transcripts. Produced via immunoSEQ multiplex PCR; TCRdb's table is partial and in-frame only. The top ten hold approximately 0.086% of the sample, which has some 240,000 clones, 16% seen once. Sequencing was carried out using naive CD4+ T cells from blood. All receptors derive from a man aged 25 to 40 with type 1 diabetes.

Notes on this clone: A junction boundary mismatches the germline segment, possibly from a read error. This CDR3 reads CCVGGGKRASYEQYF. The CDR3 coding sequence is TGCTGCGTTGGGGGTGGCAAGCGGGCCTCCTACGAGCAGTACTTC. The chain is built from TRBV29-1 and TRBJ2-7; perhaps TRBD2 as D (6 bases). Germline V lookup: CDR1 SQVTM, CDR2 ANQGSEA. The CDR3 is made up of 15 amino acids.

This clone was found a few times. This chain joins TRBV5-6 and TRBJ2-5; no definite D call. The CDR3 extends over 12 amino acids. Germline V gene data show CDR1 as SGHDT and CDR2 as YYEEEE. Trimming pared 1 base from V and 0 bases from J, leaving 1 base between. In nucleotides, the CDR3 is TGTGCCAGCAGCTTGTACCAAGAGACCCAGTACTTC. This gives the protein CASSLYQETQYF.

This clone has a handful of counts. This chain joins TRBV9 and TRBJ1-2; weak D call: TRBD1 (5 bases). The CDR3 contains 14 residues. Germline loops: CDR1 SGDLS, CDR2 YYNGEE. V lost 6 bases to trimming and J lost 0 bases, with 12 bases between them. The CDR3 nucleotides read TGTGCCAGCAAGGGGCCTTTTACTAACTATGGCTACACCTTC. Protein product: CASKGPFTNYGYTF.